These T cell receptor beta chains were read from a single sample in a study of T cells in Graves' hyperthyroidism and ophthalmopathy. TCRdb reanalysed the multiplex PCR reads using MiXCR and keeps one entry per CDR3 protein. The sample contains hundreds of thousands of distinct CDR3 sequences, about a sixth of which appear only once. Sequences were obtained from blood. Source of these receptors: a woman between 35 and 50 years old with Graves' ophthalmopathy. Both conserved end residues are part of each CDR3. Each record gives: clone size, V gene, J gene, D gene, CDR3 length, CDR3 protein, CDR3 DNA. The D gene is left open where the match is weak. Some rows have no size entry. The others give once, few or many, or a class for an expanded clone.

size: -
V: TRBV5-4
J: TRBJ2-1
D: TRBD2
length: 17
CDR3: CASSPGTSGSQYNEQFF
DNA: TGTGCCAGCAGTCCCGGGACTAGCGGGAGTCAATACAATGAGCAGTTCTTC

size: many
V: TRBV7-2
J: TRBJ2-5
D: TRBD2
length: 14
CDR3: CASSKSGGWETQYF
DNA: TGTGCCAGCAGCAAGAGCGGGGGGTGGGAGACCCAGTACTTC

size: -
V: TRBV5-1
J: TRBJ1-1
D: -
length: 13
CDR3: CASSPLQGTEAFF
DNA: TGCGCCAGCAGCCCGCTACAGGGAACTGAAGCTTTCTTT

size: -
V: TRBV12-3/TRBV12-4
J: TRBJ2-5
D: -
length: 15
CDR3: CASRHQQGPQETQYF
DNA: TGTGCCAGCAGACACCAACAGGGCCCACAAGAGACCCAGTACTTC

size: few
V: TRBV7-2
J: TRBJ2-4
D: TRBD2
length: 20
CDR3: CASSLGGLGLAGGPKNIQYF
DNA: TGTGCCAGCAGCTTAGGTGGTCTGGGGCTAGCGGGAGGGCCAAAAAACATTCAGTACTTC

size: many
V: TRBV18
J: TRBJ1-4
D: -
length: 14
CDR3: CASSPEGLPEKLFF
DNA: TGTGCCAGCTCACCTGAGGGGCTTCCCGAAAAACTGTTTTTT

size: many
V: TRBV11-1
J: TRBJ1-6
D: -
length: 12
CDR3: CASRGVDSPLHF
DNA: TGTGCCAGCCGCGGGGTCGATTCACCCCTCCACTTT

size: many
V: TRBV2
J: TRBJ1-2
D: -
length: 15
CDR3: CASRDNRVTNYGYTF
DNA: TGTGCCAGCAGGGATAACAGAGTGACCAACTATGGCTACACCTTC

size: few
V: TRBV30
J: TRBJ2-6
D: -
length: 14
CDR3: CAWSLRGGANVLTF
DNA: TGTGCCTGGAGCCTCCGGGGGGGGGCCAACGTCCTGACTTTC

size: -
V: TRBV19
J: TRBJ2-1
D: TRBD1
length: 16
CDR3: CASRPGQGGSYNEQFF
DNA: TGTGCCAGTAGACCGGGACAGGGGGGCTCCTACAATGAGCAGTTCTTC

size: -
V: TRBV11-2
J: TRBJ1-4
D: -
length: 13
CDR3: CASSSMKAEKLFF
DNA: TGTGCCAGCAGCAGTATGAAGGCTGAAAAACTGTTTTTT

size: -
V: TRBV4-1
J: TRBJ1-4
D: TRBD1
length: 16
CDR3: CASSRAKGTGGEKLFF
DNA: TGCGCCAGCAGCCGCGCGAAGGGGACAGGGGGTGAAAAACTGTTTTTT

size: few
V: TRBV29-1
J: TRBJ1-1
D: -
length: 11
CDR3: CSVDTGSEAFF
DNA: TGCAGCGTTGACACCGGGAGTGAAGCTTTCTTT

size: many
V: TRBV28
J: TRBJ1-5
D: TRBD1
length: 15
CDR3: CASSRQGQARQPQHF
DNA: TGTGCCAGCAGTAGACAGGGACAGGCGCGTCAGCCCCAGCATTTT

size: -
V: TRBV5-1
J: TRBJ2-5
D: -
length: 14
CDR3: CASSLKDSWETQYF
DNA: TGCGCCAGCAGCTTAAAAGACAGTTGGGAGACCCAGTACTTC

size: -
V: TRBV11-2
J: TRBJ2-3
D: TRBD2
length: 15
CDR3: CASTPDGGGTDTQYF
DNA: TGTGCCAGCACCCCGGATGGCGGGGGGACAGATACGCAGTATTTT

size: many
V: TRBV6-1
J: TRBJ1-6
D: TRBD1
length: 14
CDR3: CASSSGQGASPLHF
DNA: TGTGCCAGCAGCTCGGGACAGGGGGCCTCACCCCTCCACTTT

size: -
V: TRBV28
J: TRBJ2-7
D: -
length: 13
CDR3: CASTFDSSYEQYF
DNA: TGTGCCAGCACGTTTGACAGCTCCTACGAGCAGTACTTC

size: -
V: TRBV30
J: TRBJ2-1
D: -
length: 12
CDR3: CAWSTGRYEQFF
DNA: TGTGCCTGGAGTACGGGAAGGTATGAGCAGTTCTTC

size: many
V: TRBV2
J: TRBJ2-3
D: -
length: 14
CDR3: CASTRPSQGDTQYF
DNA: TGTGCCAGCACGCGCCCCTCACAGGGCGATACGCAGTATTTT

size: -
V: TRBV15
J: TRBJ1-4
D: -
length: 16
CDR3: CATSRDLGLGNEKLFF
DNA: TGTGCCACCAGCAGAGATTTGGGTCTGGGGAATGAAAAACTGTTTTTT

size: -
V: TRBV2
J: TRBJ2-7
D: TRBD2
length: 15
CDR3: CASRAGATRASEQYF
DNA: TGTGCCAGCAGGGCGGGAGCGACTAGGGCTAGTGAGCAGTACTTC

size: many
V: TRBV2
J: TRBJ2-3
D: -
length: 15
CDR3: CASSDGTSSTDTQYF
DNA: TGTGCCAGCAGTGACGGGACTTCAAGCACAGATACGCAGTATTTT

size: -
V: TRBV4-1
J: TRBJ1-2
D: TRBD1
length: 15
CDR3: CASSQSGTGDYGYTF
DNA: TGCGCCAGCAGCCAATCCGGGACAGGGGACTATGGCTACACCTTC

size: -
V: TRBV29-1
J: TRBJ2-7
D: -
length: 13
CDR3: CSVEVSWGYEQYF
DNA: TGCAGCGTTGAAGTAAGCTGGGGTTACGAGCAGTACTTC

size: many
V: TRBV12-3/TRBV12-4
J: TRBJ1-2
D: -
length: 15
CDR3: CASSLGGRRNYGYTF
DNA: TGTGCCAGCAGTTTAGGAGGCAGGCGTAACTATGGCTACACCTTC

size: -
V: TRBV20-1
J: TRBJ2-2
D: TRBD1
length: 16
CDR3: CSAPLQGAGVTGELFF
DNA: TGCAGTGCTCCTCTACAGGGGGCAGGGGTCACCGGGGAGCTGTTTTTT

size: many
V: TRBV6-1
J: TRBJ2-5
D: -
length: 13
CDR3: CASRPGNQETQYF
DNA: TGTGCCAGCAGGCCGGGAAACCAAGAGACCCAGTACTTC

size: many
V: TRBV20-1
J: TRBJ2-3
D: -
length: 14
CDR3: CSASQAGREDTQYF
DNA: TGCAGTGCTTCCCAGGCGGGAAGGGAAGATACGCAGTATTTT

size: few
V: TRBV19
J: TRBJ2-3
D: TRBD1
length: 16
CDR3: CASSGDGQGGTDTQYF
DNA: TGTGCCAGTAGCGGCGATGGACAGGGGGGGACAGATACGCAGTATTTT

size: many
V: TRBV12-3/TRBV12-4
J: TRBJ2-5
D: -
length: 14
CDR3: CASSYLASGETQYF
DNA: TGTGCCAGCAGTTACTTAGCGTCCGGGGAGACCCAGTACTTC

size: few
V: TRBV7-8
J: TRBJ1-1
D: -
length: 16
CDR3: CASSPLRQGTMTEAFF
DNA: TGTGCCAGCAGCCCTTTGCGTCAGGGGACGATGACTGAAGCTTTCTTT

size: -
V: TRBV7-9
J: TRBJ1-5
D: -
length: 14
CDR3: CASSLGGGSDTQHF
DNA: TGTGCCAGCAGCTTAGGAGGGGGATCAGATACGCAGCATTTT

size: many
V: TRBV29-1
J: TRBJ2-6
D: -
length: 14
CDR3: CSVEWEPGANVLTF
DNA: TGCAGCGTTGAATGGGAACCTGGGGCCAACGTCCTGACTTTC

size: many
V: TRBV16
J: TRBJ1-1
D: -
length: 15
CDR3: CASSPPRGGGTEAFF
DNA: TGTGCCAGCAGCCCTCCGAGGGGAGGAGGAACTGAAGCTTTCTTT

size: few
V: TRBV5-1
J: TRBJ2-7
D: TRBD2
length: 15
CDR3: CASSLLAGDNYEQYF
DNA: TGCGCCAGCAGCCTACTAGCGGGAGACAACTACGAGCAGTACTTC

size: few
V: TRBV28
J: TRBJ1-2
D: -
length: 15
CDR3: CASSLPGGTNYGYTF
DNA: TGTGCCAGCAGTTTACCCGGCGGAACTAACTATGGCTACACCTTC

size: -
V: TRBV29-1
J: TRBJ1-2
D: -
length: 17
CDR3: CSATTHLRGFLKDGYTF
DNA: TGCAGCGCCACAACCCATCTACGAGGGTTCCTTAAAGATGGCTACACCTTC

size: many
V: TRBV5-1
J: TRBJ1-1
D: -
length: 12
CDR3: CASSISGKEAFF
DNA: TGCGCCAGCAGCATCTCAGGCAAGGAAGCTTTCTTT

size: -
V: TRBV19
J: TRBJ2-7
D: -
length: 15
CDR3: CASSTSDGRTYEQYF
DNA: TGTGCCAGTAGTACCAGTGACGGGAGAACCTACGAGCAGTACTTC

size: -
V: TRBV14
J: TRBJ2-3
D: -
length: 15
CDR3: CASSRGGRQADTQYF
DNA: TGTGCCAGCAGCCGTGGGGGGCGTCAGGCAGATACGCAGTATTTT

size: -
V: TRBV6-1
J: TRBJ2-1
D: TRBD2
length: 15
CDR3: CASPPLAEGDNEQFF
DNA: TGTGCCAGTCCCCCGCTAGCGGAAGGGGACAATGAGCAGTTCTTC

size: many
V: TRBV10-1
J: TRBJ2-5
D: -
length: 14
CDR3: CASAGPSLGPAKYF
DNA: TGCGCCAGCGCAGGACCCTCGTTAGGCCCAGCGAAGTACTTC

size: many
V: TRBV3-1
J: TRBJ2-3
D: TRBD2
length: 16
CDR3: CASSPWTSGSTDTQYF
DNA: TGTGCCAGCAGCCCGTGGACTAGCGGGAGCACAGATACGCAGTATTTT

size: many
V: TRBV2
J: TRBJ2-5
D: TRBD2
length: 16
CDR3: CASSDFGSGRPETQYF
DNA: TGTGCCAGCAGTGATTTTGGTAGCGGGAGACCGGAGACCCAGTACTTC

size: many
V: TRBV12-3/TRBV12-4
J: TRBJ1-1
D: -
length: 15
CDR3: CASRDFGTANTEAFF
DNA: TGTGCCAGCAGAGACTTCGGGACTGCGAACACTGAAGCTTTCTTT

size: -
V: TRBV12-5
J: TRBJ1-4
D: -
length: 15
CDR3: CASGDSGRSREKLFF
DNA: TGTGCTAGTGGTGACTCGGGCCGTAGCCGGGAAAAACTGTTTTTT

size: -
V: TRBV7-9
J: TRBJ1-2
D: TRBD1
length: 15
CDR3: CASSLGTGPNYGYTF
DNA: TGTGCCAGCAGCTTAGGGACAGGACCCAACTATGGCTACACCTTC

size: -
V: TRBV7-9
J: TRBJ2-7
D: -
length: 13
CDR3: CASSNGLKYEQYF
DNA: TGTGCCAGCAGCAATGGACTGAAGTACGAGCAGTACTTC

size: many
V: TRBV5-1
J: TRBJ2-1
D: -
length: 14
CDR3: CASSLDSSYNEQFF
DNA: TGTGCCAGCAGTTTGGACAGCTCGTACAATGAGCAGTTCTTC

size: many
V: TRBV7-3
J: TRBJ2-1
D: TRBD2
length: 16
CDR3: CASSLGPGLGGNEQFF
DNA: TGTGCCAGCAGCTTAGGCCCGGGACTAGGGGGGAATGAGCAGTTCTTC

size: many
V: TRBV7-3
J: TRBJ1-1
D: -
length: 13
CDR3: CASSLMGNTEAFF
DNA: TGTGCCAGCAGCTTAATGGGGAACACTGAAGCTTTCTTT

size: -
V: TRBV2
J: TRBJ2-2
D: -
length: 15
CDR3: CASSLFPGEVGELFF
DNA: TGTGCCAGCAGCCTCTTCCCGGGGGAAGTCGGGGAGCTGTTTTTT

size: many
V: TRBV28
J: TRBJ2-7
D: TRBD2
length: 14
CDR3: CASRTLAGVREQYF
DNA: TGTGCCAGCAGGACCCTAGCGGGAGTGAGGGAGCAGTACTTC

size: many
V: TRBV28
J: TRBJ2-5
D: -
length: 15
CDR3: CASSFRGQNQETQYF
DNA: TGTGCCAGCAGTTTTCGGGGGCAGAACCAAGAGACCCAGTACTTC